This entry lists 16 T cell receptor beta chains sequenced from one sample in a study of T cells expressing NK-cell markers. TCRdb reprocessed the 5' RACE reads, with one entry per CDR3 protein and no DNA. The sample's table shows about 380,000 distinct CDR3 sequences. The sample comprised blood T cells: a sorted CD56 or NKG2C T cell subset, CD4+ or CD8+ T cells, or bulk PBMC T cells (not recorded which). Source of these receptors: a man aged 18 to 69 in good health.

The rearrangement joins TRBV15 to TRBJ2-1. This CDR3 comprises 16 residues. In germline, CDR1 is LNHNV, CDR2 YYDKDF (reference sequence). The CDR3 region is CATSSHTDRIDNEQFF.

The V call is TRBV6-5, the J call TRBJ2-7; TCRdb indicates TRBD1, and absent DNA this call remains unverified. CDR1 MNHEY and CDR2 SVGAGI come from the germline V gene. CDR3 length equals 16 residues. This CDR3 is CASSYPSYAGVSEQYF.

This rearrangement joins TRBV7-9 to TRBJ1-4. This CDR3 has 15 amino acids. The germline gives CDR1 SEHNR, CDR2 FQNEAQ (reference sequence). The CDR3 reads CASSLRGGGNEKLFF.

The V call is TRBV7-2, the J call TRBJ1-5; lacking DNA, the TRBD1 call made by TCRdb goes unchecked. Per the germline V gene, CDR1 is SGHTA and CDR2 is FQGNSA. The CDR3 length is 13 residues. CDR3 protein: CASSPRQGQPQHF.

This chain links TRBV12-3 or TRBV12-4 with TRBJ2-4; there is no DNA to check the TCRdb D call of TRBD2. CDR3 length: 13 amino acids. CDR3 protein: CASTGGAGNIQYF.

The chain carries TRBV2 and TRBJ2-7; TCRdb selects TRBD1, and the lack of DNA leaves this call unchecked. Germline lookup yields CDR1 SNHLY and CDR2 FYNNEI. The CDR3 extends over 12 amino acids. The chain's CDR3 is CASREGRGTRYF. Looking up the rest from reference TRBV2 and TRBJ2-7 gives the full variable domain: EPEVTQTPSHQVTQMGQEVILRCVPISNHLYFYWYRQILGQKVEFLVSFYNNEISEKSEIFDDQFSVERPDGSNFTLKIRSTKLEDSAMYFCASREGRGTRYFGPGTRLTVT.

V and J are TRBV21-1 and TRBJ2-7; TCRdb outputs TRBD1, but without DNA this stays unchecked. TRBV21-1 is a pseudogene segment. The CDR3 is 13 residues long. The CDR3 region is CASPGQGTPEQYF.

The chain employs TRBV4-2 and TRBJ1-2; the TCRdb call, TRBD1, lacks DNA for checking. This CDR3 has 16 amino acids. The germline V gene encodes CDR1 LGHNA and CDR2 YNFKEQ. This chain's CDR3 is CASSPSPNRGADGYTF.

CDR3 sequence reads: CASSYNRENYGYTF. The chain carries TRBV7-8 and TRBJ1-2; TCRdb lists TRBD1, though no DNA is available to test this call. This CDR3 comprises 14 residues. The germline gives CDR1 SGHVS, CDR2 FQNEAQ.

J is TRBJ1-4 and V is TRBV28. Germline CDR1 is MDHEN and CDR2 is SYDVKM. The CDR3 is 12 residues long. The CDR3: CASSFIRGRVFF.

CDR3 loop: CATSATPTSGSTDTQYF. The chain employs TRBV24-1 and TRBJ2-3; absent DNA, TCRdb's TRBD2 call cannot be checked. Germline V lookup: CDR1 KGHDR, CDR2 SFDVKD. The CDR3 sequence is 17 residues long.

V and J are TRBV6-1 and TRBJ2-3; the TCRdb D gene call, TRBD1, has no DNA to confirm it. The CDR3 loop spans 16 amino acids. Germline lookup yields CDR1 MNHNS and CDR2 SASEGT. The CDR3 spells CASSDRGLKGRDTQYF.

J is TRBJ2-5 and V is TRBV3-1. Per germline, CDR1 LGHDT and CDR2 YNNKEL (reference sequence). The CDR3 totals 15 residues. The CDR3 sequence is CASSQEGFARETQYF.

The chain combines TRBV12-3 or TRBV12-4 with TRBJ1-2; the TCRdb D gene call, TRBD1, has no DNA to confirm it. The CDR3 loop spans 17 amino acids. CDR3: CASRTGQGAGRVTGYTF.

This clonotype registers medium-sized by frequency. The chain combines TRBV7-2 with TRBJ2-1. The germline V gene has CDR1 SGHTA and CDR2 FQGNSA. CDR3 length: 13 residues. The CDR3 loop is CASSLSPNNEQFF. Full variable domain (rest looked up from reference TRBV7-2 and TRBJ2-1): GAGVSQSPSNKVTEKGKDVELRCDPISGHTALYWYRQSLGQGLEFLIYFQGNSAPDKSGLPSDRFSAERTGGSVSTLTIQRTQQEDSAVYLCASSLSPNNEQFFGPGTRLTVL.

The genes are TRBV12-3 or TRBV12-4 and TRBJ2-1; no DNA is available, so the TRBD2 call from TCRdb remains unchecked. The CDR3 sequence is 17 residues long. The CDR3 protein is CASSPDLRLAGGDEQFF.